Shown below are 14 T cell receptor beta chains from a single sample sequenced in a study of regulatory T cells in long-lasting Graves disease. Noted time point: persistent/refractory GD, antithyroid drugs over 5 years with positive TRAb. Making the TCR library involved RNA that had been extracted from PBMCs. Library construction for TCR beta used iRepertoire HTBI primers and Arm-PCR of CDR3 regions. From the multiplex PCR reads, TCRdb called clonotypes with MiXCR, one entry per CDR3 protein. The table lists 400,000 to 500,000 distinct CDR3 sequences, around 23% of them singletons. Sample: peripheral blood mononuclear cells (PBMCs), taken when the disease was refractory, from a patient treated with antithyroid drugs. The receptors stem from a female donor with Graves disease.

This clonotype was picked up a small number of times. The chain employs TRBV6-1 and TRBJ2-7; 7 positions agree with TRBD2. The CDR3 sequence is 14 residues long. The germline V gene encodes CDR1 MNHNS and CDR2 SASEGT. V gave up 4 bases and J gave up 3 bases; unmatched junction bases: 6. The CDR3 protein is CASSVRGVIYEQYF. The CDR3 DNA sequence: TGTGCCAGCAGTGTACGGGGGGTGATCTACGAGCAGTACTTC.

The rearrangement links TRBV20-1 to TRBJ2-7; a weak D match, TRBD2 (6 bases). The CDR3 is made up of 13 amino acids. V was pared by 5 bases and J by 2 bases, with 13 bases between. Per the germline V gene, CDR1 is DFQATT and CDR2 is SNEGSKA (reference sequence). The CDR3 sequence is CSASGGETYEQYF. CDR3 in DNA: TGCAGTGCTTCTGGCGGGGAAACCTACGAGCAGTACTTC.

This clonotype occurred a few times. The genes are TRBV6-1 and TRBJ1-5, with TRBD1 matching over 7 bases. Germline trimming cut 3 bases from V and 0 bases from J; bases unmatched to any gene: 5. This CDR3 has 16 amino acids. Germline assignment: CDR1 MNHNS and CDR2 SASEGT. The CDR3 loop reads CASSDVGQASNQPQHF. Written as DNA, the CDR3 is TGTGCCAGCAGTGATGTAGGACAGGCTAGCAATCAGCCCCAGCATTTT.

On this clonotype: The CDR3 carries no conserved terminal phenylalanine or tryptophan, so it likely arises from a read error. The rearrangement links TRBV10-3 to TRBJ2-7; 7 bases are shared with TRBD2. Germline CDR1 ENHRY, CDR2 SYGVKD. The CDR3 is 13 residues long. Trimming removed 7 bases from V and 6 bases from J; junction bases left unmatched: 9. The CDR3 protein is CAIIQGGPVEQYS. Here the CDR3 DNA reads TGTGCCATCATTCAGGGAGGGCCGGTCGAGCAGTACTCC.

The sample holds many counts of this clonotype. This chain links TRBV2 with TRBJ2-2, with D possibly TRBD1 on 6 matching bases. Trimming stripped 5 bases from V and 1 base from J, with 8 bases between. This CDR3 region has 14 residues. Germline CDR1 reads SNHLY; CDR2 reads FYNNEI. The CDR3 loop is CASSSGQNTGELFF. CDR3 nucleotides: TGTGCCAGCAGTTCGGGACAGAACACCGGGGAGCTGTTTTTT.

This clonotype has a count of ten or more. The chain carries TRBV11-2 and TRBJ2-1; D is unclear. V shed 2 bases and J shed 8 bases, with 19 bases lying between them. Germline V gene sequence: CDR1 SGHAT, CDR2 FQNNGV. This CDR3 comprises 16 residues. The CDR3 spells CASSLTGYGLGHEQFF. The CDR3 region has the DNA TGTGCCAGCAGCTTAACGGGCTACGGTCTAGGCCATGAGCAGTTCTTC. Together with reference TRBV11-2 and TRBJ2-1, the CDR3 gives the full variable domain: EAGVAQSPRYKIIEKRQSVAFWCNPISGHATLYWYQQILGQGPKLLIQFQNNGVVDDSQLPKDRFSAERLKGVDSTLKIQPAKLEDSAVYLCASSLTGYGLGHEQFFGPGTRLTVL.

About this clonotype itself: A much larger clone sits a single nucleotide away, making a read error possible. Since the CDR3 does not end with the conserved phenylalanine or tryptophan, this likely comes from a read error. V is TRBV6-2 or TRBV6-3 and J is TRBJ1-4; D gene unclear. The germline V gene encodes CDR1 MNHEY and CDR2 SVGEGT. There are 12 residues in the CDR3. Trimming removed 8 bases at V and 5 bases at J, with 9 bases between. CDR3 nucleotide sequence: TGTGCCAGCGGTTTCAGAAATGAAAAACTGTTTCTT. Translated: CASGFRNEKLFL.

The rearrangement uses TRBV7-9 and TRBJ1-5; a possible D gene is TRBD1 (5 bases). This CDR3 comprises 15 residues. The V and J ends lost 3 bases and 2 bases respectively, with 11 bases between them. Germline loops: CDR1 SEHNR, CDR2 FQNEAQ (reference sequence). Written as DNA, the CDR3 is TGTGCCAGCAGCTTCTACGGGGACCGCAATCAGCCCCAGCATTTT. Protein sequence: CASSFYGDRNQPQHF.

There are many counts of this clonotype. The rearrangement links TRBV28 to TRBJ2-7; 10 bases fit TRBD2. The germline V gene encodes CDR1 MDHEN and CDR2 SYDVKM. Trimming cost V 5 bases and J 2 bases; bases outside gene matches: 3. The CDR3 extends over 14 amino acids. The CDR3 is CASSPSGSPYEQYF. Written as DNA, the CDR3 is TGTGCCAGCAGTCCTAGCGGGAGCCCCTACGAGCAGTACTTC.

This clonotype was recorded a few times. The rearrangement uses TRBV9 and TRBJ2-7; D is unclear. The CDR3 consists of 13 residues. From germline, CDR1 is SGDLS and CDR2 YYNGEE. V lost 0 bases and J 4 bases, leaving 8 bases between the germline ends. DNA of the CDR3: TGTGCCAGCAGCGTAGCTATGGGGTACGAGCAGTACTTC. It codes for CASSVAMGYEQYF.

This clonotype was seen only a few times. CDR3: CASSLFGGRETQYF. CDR3 sequence (DNA): TGTGCCAGCAGCTTATTCGGGGGTCGAGAGACCCAGTACTTC. This chain uses TRBV7-3 with TRBJ2-5; the D gene is possibly TRBD2 (6 bases). Germline values: CDR1 SGHTA, CDR2 FQGTGA. The CDR3 runs to 14 residues. V lost 2 bases, J lost 4 bases, and 11 bases lay in between.

This clonotype was seen repeatedly, ten times or more. The V and J genes are TRBV29-1 and TRBJ2-7; 7 bases line up with TRBD2. The trim removed 1 base at V and 2 bases at J, leaving 8 bases unmatched. The CDR3 loop spans 15 amino acids. CDR1 is SQVTM and CDR2 is ANQGSEA in the germline V gene. CDR3 nucleotides: TGCAGCGTTGAAGTCGGCACTAGCGAAACCTACGAGCAGTACTTC. Its translation: CSVEVGTSETYEQYF.

The sample holds many counts of this clonotype. The chain couples TRBV2 to TRBJ2-2; 11 nucleotides line up with TRBD2. Germline V gene lookup returns CDR1 SNHLY and CDR2 FYNNEI. This CDR3 is 16 amino acids long. Losses at the gene ends were 4 bases for V and 5 bases for J; bases not matched to a gene: 6. CDR3 DNA sequence: TGTGCCAGCAGTGGCACTAGCGGGAGAAGAACCGGGGAGCTGTTTTTT. Translation: CASSGTSGRRTGELFF. Based on the CDR3 plus reference TRBV2 and TRBJ2-2, the full variable domain is EPEVTQTPSHQVTQMGQEVILRCVPISNHLYFYWYRQILGQKVEFLVSFYNNEISEKSEIFDDQFSVERPDGSNFTLKIRSTKLEDSAMYFCASSGTSGRRTGELFFGEGSRLTVL.

This chain connects TRBV7-8 to TRBJ2-5; the D gene is possibly TRBD2 (6 bases). V dropped 2 bases and J dropped 5 bases, with 15 bases sitting between them. The germline V gene encodes CDR1 SGHVS and CDR2 FQNEAQ. The CDR3 contains 15 residues. For the CDR3, the DNA is TGTGCCAGCAGCTTACAGGAAACTAGCCGGGAGACCCAGTACTTC. This codes for CASSLQETSRETQYF.